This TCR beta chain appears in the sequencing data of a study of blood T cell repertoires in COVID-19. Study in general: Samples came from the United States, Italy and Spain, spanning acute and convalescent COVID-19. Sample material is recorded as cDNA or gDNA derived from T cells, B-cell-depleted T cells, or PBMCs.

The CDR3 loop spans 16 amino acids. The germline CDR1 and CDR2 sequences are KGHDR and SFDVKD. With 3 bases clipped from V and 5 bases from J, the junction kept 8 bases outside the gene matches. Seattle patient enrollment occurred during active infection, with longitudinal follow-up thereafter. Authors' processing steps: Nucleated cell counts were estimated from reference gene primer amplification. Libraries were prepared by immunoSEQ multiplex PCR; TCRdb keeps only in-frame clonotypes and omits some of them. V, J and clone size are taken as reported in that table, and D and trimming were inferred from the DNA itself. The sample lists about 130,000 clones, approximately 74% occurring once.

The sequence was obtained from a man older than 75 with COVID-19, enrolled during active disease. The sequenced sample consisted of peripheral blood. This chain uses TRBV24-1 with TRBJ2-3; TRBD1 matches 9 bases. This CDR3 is CATSDNRDRVIDTQYF. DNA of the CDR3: TGTGCCACCAGTGATAACCGGGACAGGGTCATAGATACGCAGTATTTT.